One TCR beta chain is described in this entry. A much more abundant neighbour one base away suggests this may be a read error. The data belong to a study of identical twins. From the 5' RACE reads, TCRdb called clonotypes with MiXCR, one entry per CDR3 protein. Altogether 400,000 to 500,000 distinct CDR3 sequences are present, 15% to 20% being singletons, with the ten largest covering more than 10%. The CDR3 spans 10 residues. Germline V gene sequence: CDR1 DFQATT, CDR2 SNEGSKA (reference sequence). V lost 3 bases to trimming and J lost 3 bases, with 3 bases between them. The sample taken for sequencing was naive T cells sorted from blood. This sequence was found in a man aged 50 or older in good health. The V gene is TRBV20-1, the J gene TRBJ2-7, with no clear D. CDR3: CSASDYEQYF. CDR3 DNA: TGCAGTGCTAGTGACTACGAGCAGTACTTC.